This TCR beta chain came from a study of T cell responses to AZD1222 COVID-19 vaccine. This CDR3 comprises 15 residues. J lost 1 base, V lost 7 bases, and 8 bases had no gene match. From germline, CDR1 is SNHLY and CDR2 FYNNEI. The repertoire was sequenced with immunoSEQ multiplex PCR; TCRdb's copy has only in-frame clones and lacks some. The sample holds 85,000 to 130,000 clones, more than 75% seen once. The sequence was collected from an adult in good health. The V call is TRBV2, the J call TRBJ2-7; 9 positions agree with TRBD1. Sequences were derived from peripheral blood, sampled on day 0 of AZD1222 vaccination. CDR3 bases: TGTGCCAGCACCAGGAGACAGGGGGGATCCTACGAGCAGTACTTC. This sequence encodes CASTRRQGGSYEQYF. Combining the CDR3 with reference TRBV2 and TRBJ2-7 gives the whole variable domain EPEVTQTPSHQVTQMGQEVILRCVPISNHLYFYWYRQILGQKVEFLVSFYNNEISEKSEIFDDQFSVERPDGSNFTLKIRSTKLEDSAMYFCASTRRQGGSYEQYFGPGTRLTVT.